The 20 T cell receptor beta chains listed next were all sequenced from one sample in a study of blood T cell repertoires in COVID-19. Method: immunoSEQ multiplex PCR; TCRdb's copy keeps in-frame clones and lacks some. The sample has about 140,000 clones, approximately 90% seen once. Sequences were obtained from peripheral blood. The receptor source for this set is a woman older than 75 with acute or convalescent COVID-19.

This chain connects TRBV5-1 to TRBJ2-1; 14 bases agree with TRBD2. This CDR3 has 19 residues. CDR1 SGHRS and CDR2 YFSETQ come from the germline V gene. V was clipped by 4 bases and J by 2 bases; unmatched bases: 11. The CDR3 sequence is CASSSGGTSGGRAYNEQFF. The CDR3 nucleotides are TGCGCCAGCAGCAGTGGCGGGACTAGCGGGGGCCGAGCCTACAATGAGCAGTTCTTC. Supplemented by reference TRBV5-1 and TRBJ2-1, the full variable domain reads KAGVTQTPRYLIKTRGQQVTLSCSPISGHRSVSWYQQTPGQGLQFLFEYFSETQRNKGNFPGRFSGRQFSNSRSEMNVSTLELGDSALYLCASSSGGTSGGRAYNEQFFGPGTRLTVL.

The rearrangement links TRBV10-3 to TRBJ1-2, with TRBD1 matching over 8 bases. The CDR3 is made up of 12 amino acids. V shed 8 bases, J shed 4 bases, and the junction held 3 bases outside the gene matches. Germline CDR1 reads ENHRY; CDR2 reads SYGVKD. CDR3 nucleotides: TGTGCCATCTCCGGGACAGGCTATGGCTACACCTTC. Translating gives CAISGTGYGYTF.

V usage is TRBV3-1 (or the pseudogene TRBV3-2) and J usage is TRBJ2-1; TRBD2 matches 11 bases. This CDR3 has 16 amino acids. Germline V lookup: CDR1 LGHDT, CDR2 YNNKEL (reference sequence). Germline trimming cut 1 base from V and 6 bases from J; bases unmatched to any gene: 5. This chain's CDR3 is CASSQAGTSGLNEQFF. The CDR3 nucleotides read TGTGCCAGCAGCCAAGCCGGGACTAGCGGCCTCAATGAGCAGTTCTTC.

V is TRBV7-2 and J is TRBJ2-1, with D unresolved. V lost 2 bases to trimming and J lost 4 bases, with 9 bases between them. Looked up from germline, CDR1 is SGHTA and CDR2 is FQGNSA. The CDR3 is made up of 14 amino acids. CDR3 residues: CASSLIQLYNEQFF. The DNA for the CDR3 is TGTGCCAGCAGCTTAATACAACTATACAATGAGCAGTTCTTC.

V and J are TRBV3-1 (or the pseudogene TRBV3-2) and TRBJ2-1; D is possibly TRBD2 (6 bases). V lost 0 bases to trimming and J lost 9 bases, with 12 bases between them. CDR1 is LGHDT and CDR2 is YNNKEL in the germline V gene (reference sequence). CDR3 size: 14 residues. CDR3 in amino acids: CASSQDGGIGEQFF. The CDR3 DNA sequence: TGTGCCAGCAGCCAAGATGGAGGGATCGGTGAGCAGTTCTTC.

This clone was seen only once. The V call is TRBV11-2, the J call TRBJ2-7; D possibly corresponds to TRBD1 (6 bases). The CDR3 covers 14 residues. V was cut by 3 bases and J by 2 bases, with 11 bases left in between. Per germline, CDR1 SGHAT and CDR2 FQNNGV. CDR3: CASSLGDRTYEQYF. CDR3 in DNA: TGTGCCAGCAGCTTGGGTGACAGGACCTACGAGCAGTACTTC.

The J gene is TRBJ1-4, the V gene TRBV4-1; D call uncertain. The germline CDR1 and CDR2 sequences are MGHRA and YSYEKL. The CDR3 has 19 amino acids. The V end was cut by 0 bases, the J end by 1 base, with 18 bases between. The CDR3 sequence: CASSQDLGSGRRTNEKLFF. The CDR3 DNA reads as TGCGCCAGCAGCCAAGATTTAGGCTCCGGGAGGAGAACTAATGAAAAACTGTTTTTT.

This sequence joins TRBV3-1 (or the pseudogene TRBV3-2) and TRBJ1-2; tentative D call: TRBD1 (5 bases). Between the trimmed V and J ends, which lost 2 bases and 10 bases, there was a span of 23 bases. The CDR3 loop spans 16 amino acids. From germline, CDR1 is LGHDT and CDR2 YNNKEL (reference sequence). The CDR3 loop reads CASSQRTAQGLAHYTF. CDR3 DNA sequence: TGTGCCAGCAGCCAACGAACGGCTCAGGGATTGGCCCACTACACCTTC.

This chain links TRBV19 with TRBJ1-4; D is uncertain. This CDR3 has 12 amino acids. In germline, CDR1 is LNHDA, CDR2 SQIVND (reference sequence). Trimming took 6 bases from V and 11 from J, leaving 13 bases between them. The CDR3 DNA reads TGTGCCAGTAGGATCCCCCCGGGGAAACTGTTTTTT. It is translated as CASRIPPGKLFF.

V gene TRBV6-5 combines with J gene TRBJ1-1, with a weak D call TRBD1 (6 bases). The CDR3 length is 15 residues. Germline loops: CDR1 MNHEY, CDR2 SVGAGI. Deletions cut 9 bases from V and 1 base from J, with 18 bases between. CDR3 protein: CASGEQGRWNTEAFF. The CDR3 coding sequence is TGTGCCAGTGGGGAACAGGGAAGATGGAACACTGAAGCTTTCTTT.

The chain links TRBV2 to TRBJ1-6, with TRBD1 as a possible D gene (5 bases). Germline CDR1 and CDR2: SNHLY and FYNNEI. CDR3 length equals 14 residues. Trimming left V 2 bases short and J 6 bases short, with 8 bases between. CDR3 DNA sequence: TGTGCCAGCAGTGAAAGACAGATTAATTCACCCCTCCACTTT. Its protein product is CASSERQINSPLHF.

The genes are TRBV7-3 and TRBJ2-3; TRBD1 agrees at 11 bases. Per germline, CDR1 SGHTA and CDR2 FQGTGA. The CDR3 is 14 amino acids. Trimming cost V 2 bases and J 6 bases; bases outside gene matches: 1. CDR3: CASSLGTGGDTQYF. The DNA of the CDR3 is TGTGCCAGCAGCTTAGGGACAGGGGGTGATACGCAGTATTTT. The variable domain in full, completed from reference TRBV7-3 and TRBJ2-3, reads GAGVSQTPSNKVTEKGKYVELRCDPISGHTALYWYRQSLGQGPEFLIYFQGTGAADDSGLPNDRFFAVRPEGSVSTLKIQRTERGDSAVYLCASSLGTGGDTQYFGPGTRLTVL.

Here the CDR3 reads CASSTGLVGGYGYTF. For the CDR3, the DNA is TGTGCCAGCAGCACGGGACTCGTCGGGGGCTATGGCTACACCTTC. This rearrangement joins TRBV11-1 to TRBJ1-2; a possible D gene is TRBD1 (5 bases). V lost 5 bases and J lost 4, with 17 bases in between. Germline CDR1 and CDR2: SGHAT and FQDESV (reference sequence). The CDR3 contains 15 residues.

This clone came up once. V and J are TRBV24-1 and TRBJ2-1; no definite D call. The CDR3 has 12 amino acids. Trimming took 3 bases from V and 9 from J, leaving 8 bases between them. Germline CDR1 KGHDR, CDR2 SFDVKD. Written as DNA, the CDR3 is TGTGCCACCAGTGATCGAGGAGTTGAGCAGTTCTTC. Encoded protein: CATSDRGVEQFF.

This chain links TRBV5-1 with TRBJ1-6; TRBD1 matches 9 bases. Germline V gene data show CDR1 as SGHRS and CDR2 as YFSETQ. The CDR3 runs 14 residues. V lost 4 bases to trimming and J lost 7 bases; unmatched junction nucleotides: 3. The CDR3 DNA reads TGCGCCAGCAGCACTGGACAGGGGAATTCACCCCTCCACTTT. Amino acid sequence: CASSTGQGNSPLHF.

This clone has a single count. The rearrangement uses TRBV9 and TRBJ2-7, with a weak D call TRBD1 (6 bases). From germline, CDR1 is SGDLS and CDR2 YYNGEE. V gave up 3 bases and J gave up 1 base, with 8 bases separating them. There are 13 residues in the CDR3. The CDR3 region is CASSGGPSYEQYF. DNA for the CDR3: TGTGCCAGCAGCGGGGGGCCATCCTACGAGCAGTACTTC.

The chain is built from TRBV30 and TRBJ1-1, with no clear D. Deletions cut 1 base from V and 0 bases from J, with 12 bases between. Per germline, CDR1 GTSNPN and CDR2 SVGIG (reference sequence). This CDR3 has 15 residues. The CDR3 nucleotides read TGTGCCTGGAGTGGCCCGGGGAATATGAACACTGAAGCTTTCTTT. Translated, it gives CAWSGPGNMNTEAFF.

V gene TRBV28 combines with J gene TRBJ2-3; 8 nucleotides align to TRBD1. CDR3 length: 13 residues. Per the germline V gene, CDR1 is MDHEN and CDR2 is SYDVKM. The ends lost 6 bases at V and 5 bases at J; junction bases unmatched: 4. CDR3 residues: CASSQGARDTQYF. CDR3 bases: TGTGCCAGCAGCCAGGGGGCGCGAGATACGCAGTATTTT.

J is TRBJ1-1 and V is TRBV3-1 (or the pseudogene TRBV3-2), with D tentatively TRBD1 (5 bases). Germline V gene lookup returns CDR1 LGHDT and CDR2 YNNKEL (reference sequence). The CDR3 has 14 residues. Deletions cut 4 bases from V and 1 base from J, with 10 bases between. The CDR3 loop is CASSLRQTNTEAFF. As DNA, the CDR3 is TGTGCCAGCAGCCTGAGACAGACGAACACTGAAGCTTTCTTT.

The chain links TRBV7-9 to TRBJ1-2; 7 nucleotides line up with TRBD1. The CDR3 length is 15 residues. Germline loops: CDR1 SEHNR, CDR2 FQNEAQ (reference sequence). V was pared by 0 bases and J by 4 bases, with 5 bases of the junction left unmatched. CDR3 sequence reads: CASSLARDSIYGYTF. The CDR3 DNA follows: TGTGCCAGCAGCTTAGCCCGGGACAGTATCTATGGCTACACCTTC.